This T cell receptor beta chain was sequenced during a study of tumor-infiltrating lymphocytes in primary liver carcinoma. Overall study: Samples gave roughly 3.65 to 8 million productive TCRbeta reads, similar across tissue types.

Germline DNA was extracted too, while blood RNA derived from unsorted whole blood. Researchers reported drawing 3.5 to 4 milliliters of peripheral blood before surgery. TCR beta cDNA was prepared out of around 460 ng total RNA by means of a constant-region primer. Three nested multiplex PCR rounds, a slightly modified ARM-PCR method, built the TCR beta libraries. TRBV1-TRBV30 forward primers paired with a C-beta reverse primer drove the first two PCR rounds, approximately 11 cycles each. TCRdb processed the multiplex PCR reads anew with MiXCR; each CDR3 protein has one entry. The sample lists 310,000 or so distinct CDR3 sequences, roughly 60% occurring once. This CDR3 contains 14 residues. Germline CDR1 and CDR2: MNHEY and SVGAGI. In regard to this clonotype: One junction end does not reproduce the germline sequence, and a read error may be involved.

This clonotype originated in a woman younger than 45 with primary liver carcinoma and hepatitis B virus infection. Material: peripheral blood. The V and J genes are TRBV6-5 and TRBJ1-5; D is undetermined. For the CDR3, the DNA is TGTGCCAGCAATTTGGACCATAGCAATCAGTCCCAGCATTTT. This sequence encodes CASNLDHSNQSQHF.